This T cell receptor (beta chain) is drawn from a study of control samples from healthy donors and cancer patients. Per the germline V gene, CDR1 is LNHDA and CDR2 is SQIVND (reference sequence). V gave up 6 bases and J gave up 7 bases, with 16 bases separating them. The CDR3 is made up of 14 amino acids. Using immunoSEQ multiplex PCR, the repertoire was profiled, and TCRdb retains in-frame clones only, with some absent. This sample has some 140,000 clones, with nearly 90% found just once. This clone came up a few times. The chain uses TRBV19 and TRBJ2-1; TRBD2 might be the D (7 bases). The sample taken for sequencing was PBMCs. This TCR was recovered from a man aged 45 to 65 with head and neck cancer. The DNA for the CDR3 is TGTGCCAGTAGAGTGCGGGGGCTAAATAATGAGCAGTTCTTC. Translated: CASRVRGLNNEQFF. The full variable domain, completed using reference TRBV19 and TRBJ2-1, is DGGITQSPKYLFRKEGQNVTLSCEQNLNHDAMYWYRQDPGQGLRLIYYSQIVNDFQKGDIAEGYSVSREKKESFPLTVTSAQKNPTAFYLCASRVRGLNNEQFFGPGTRLTVL.